These 5 T cell receptor beta chains came from one sample sequenced in a study of cytomegalovirus exposure and HLA in healthy donors. Amplification used 60 Vbeta primers and 13 Jbeta primers. Libraries were prepared by immunoSEQ multiplex PCR; TCRdb keeps only in-frame clonotypes and omits some of them. The sample contains about 200,000 clones, almost 85% of which appear only once. The sequencing sample was made of PBMCs. These receptors were taken from a woman between 50 and 59 years old in good health and CMV-seronegative.

The V call is TRBV27, the J call TRBJ1-2, with TRBD1 as a possible D gene (6 bases). This CDR3 has 14 residues. Germline CDR1 MNHEY, CDR2 SMNVEV (reference sequence). V lost 3 bases and J 8 bases, leaving 16 bases between the germline ends. The CDR3 sequence: CASSLKGGNRGYTF. The CDR3 DNA reads as TGTGCCAGCAGTTTGAAGGGGGGGAATCGGGGCTACACCTTC.

The genes are TRBV5-1 and TRBJ2-3; TRBD1 aligns across 9 bases. In germline, CDR1 is SGHRS, CDR2 YFSETQ. V gave up 4 bases and J gave up 2 bases; unmatched junction bases: 23. The CDR3 has 21 residues. The CDR3 here is CASSRYPSDSNRGHITDTQYF. The CDR3 bases are TGCGCCAGCAGCCGTTACCCCAGCGACTCAAACAGGGGGCATATCACAGATACGCAGTATTTT.

This clone has a handful of counts. The rearrangement uses TRBV28 and TRBJ2-7, with 9 bases aligning to TRBD1. The germline V gene has CDR1 MDHEN and CDR2 SYDVKM. The junction had 7 bases not matched to a gene; V was cut back by 4 bases and J by 3 bases. The CDR3 is 15 residues long. The CDR3 loop reads CASSSSGTGLYEQYF. CDR3 in DNA: TGTGCCAGCAGTTCATCCGGGACAGGGCTCTACGAGCAGTACTTC.

This clone turned up a few times. The rearrangement joins TRBV29-1 to TRBJ1-2; D is possibly TRBD1 (5 bases). Germline CDR1 reads SQVTM; CDR2 reads ANQGSEA. CDR3 length equals 14 residues. Trimming stripped 3 bases from V and 2 bases from J, with 13 bases between. The CDR3 region is CSVDDSITNYGYTF. In DNA form, the CDR3 reads TGCAGCGTTGACGACAGCATCACGAACTATGGCTACACCTTC.

The V call is TRBV30, the J call TRBJ1-2, with a tentative D call TRBD1 (5 bases). In germline, CDR1 is GTSNPN, CDR2 SVGIG (reference sequence). This CDR3 is built from 11 residues. Trimming took off 3 bases at V and 7 bases at J, with 9 bases between the two ends. The CDR3 DNA is TGTGCCTGGAGCCCCGGGGGTGGCTACACCTTC. Protein sequence: CAWSPGGGYTF. Filled out from reference TRBV30 and TRBJ1-2, the complete variable domain reads SQTIHQWPATLVQPVGSPLSLECTVEGTSNPNLYWYRQAAGRGLQLLFYSVGIGQISSEVPQNLSASRPQDRQFILSSKKLLLSDSGFYLCAWSPGGGYTFGSGTRLTVV.